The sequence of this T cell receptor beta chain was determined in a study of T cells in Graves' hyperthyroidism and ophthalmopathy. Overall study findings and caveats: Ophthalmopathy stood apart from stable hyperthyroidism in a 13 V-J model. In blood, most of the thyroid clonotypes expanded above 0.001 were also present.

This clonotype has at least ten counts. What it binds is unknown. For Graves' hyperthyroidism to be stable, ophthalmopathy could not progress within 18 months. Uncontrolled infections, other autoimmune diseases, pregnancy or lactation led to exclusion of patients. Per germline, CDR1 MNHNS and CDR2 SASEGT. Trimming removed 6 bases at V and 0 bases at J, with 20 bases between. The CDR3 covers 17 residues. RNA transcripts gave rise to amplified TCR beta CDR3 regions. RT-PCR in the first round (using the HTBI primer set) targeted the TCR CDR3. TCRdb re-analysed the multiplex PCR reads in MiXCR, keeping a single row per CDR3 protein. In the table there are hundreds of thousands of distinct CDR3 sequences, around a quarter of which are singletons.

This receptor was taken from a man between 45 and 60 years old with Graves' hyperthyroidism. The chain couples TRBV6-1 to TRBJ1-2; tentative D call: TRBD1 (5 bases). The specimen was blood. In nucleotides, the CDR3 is TGTGCCAGCAGAAAGACGGCTGGGCAGGGCTCTAACTATGGCTACACCTTC. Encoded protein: CASRKTAGQGSNYGYTF.